These 16 T cell receptor beta chains were sequenced from one sample in a study of identical twins. TCRdb independently ran MiXCR on the 5' RACE reads; one entry per CDR3 protein. The sample lists roughly 750,000 distinct CDR3 sequences; around 20% were seen once. The same data also contributed to another study, on T cells expressing NK-cell markers.

The sample consisted of PBMCs. All receptors come from a woman younger than 30 in good health.

CDR3 in amino acids: CSVWGKSYYEQYF. CDR3 DNA: TGCAGCGTTTGGGGGAAAAGTTACTACGAGCAGTACTTC. The chain joins TRBV29-1 to TRBJ2-7, with D possibly being TRBD1 or TRBD2 (5 bases each). CDR3 length: 13 residues. Germline V gene data show CDR1 as SQVTM and CDR2 as ANQGSEA. Trimming stripped 5 bases from V and 3 bases from J, with 14 bases between.

This clonotype was detected only a few times. Here the CDR3 DNA reads TGCAGTGCTAGTGGCCGGTTCGGAGAGACCCAGTACTTC. Translating gives CSASGRFGETQYF. The chain carries TRBV20-1 and TRBJ2-5; D remains ambiguous. CDR1 and CDR2 (germline): DFQATT, SNEGSKA (reference sequence). The CDR3 runs to 13 residues. V was pared by 3 bases and J by 4 bases, with 12 bases between.

This clonotype was recorded a few times. The rearrangement joins TRBV7-2 to TRBJ1-1; D is perhaps TRBD1 (6 bases). Looked up from germline, CDR1 is SGHTA and CDR2 is FQGNSA. Deletions cut 6 bases from V and 8 bases from J, with 13 bases between. The CDR3 contains 12 residues. CDR3 bases: TGTGCCAGCAGTACAGCAGGGGCCGAAGCTTTCTTT. It codes for CASSTAGAEAFF.

The chain has TRBV12-3 or TRBV12-4 and TRBJ2-5; 7 positions agree with TRBD2. This CDR3 is built from 13 residues. V lost 4 bases to trimming and J lost 1 base; unmatched junction nucleotides: 0. The CDR3 nucleotides are TGTGCCAGCAGTTGGACTAGCCAAGAGACCCAGTACTTC. This encodes CASSWTSQETQYF.

This clonotype was detected only a few times. The chain couples TRBV12-3 or TRBV12-4 to TRBJ1-1, with a weak D call TRBD1 (6 bases). V lost 4 bases to trimming and J lost 1 base, with 16 bases between them. This CDR3 is 16 amino acids long. This CDR3 is CASSSWTVPRNTEAFF. The CDR3 DNA is TGTGCCAGCAGTTCATGGACAGTACCTAGGAACACTGAAGCTTTCTTT.

There are a few counts of this clonotype. The V call is TRBV6-2 or TRBV6-3, the J call TRBJ2-3, with TRBD2 matching 10 bases. This CDR3 region has 16 residues. Germline V gene sequence: CDR1 MNHEY, CDR2 SVGEGT. With V trimmed by 5 bases and J by 2 bases, 7 bases remained unmatched. CDR3 in DNA: TGTGCCAGCAGTACTCGGACTAGCGGTTACACAGATACGCAGTATTTT. Translation gives CASSTRTSGYTDTQYF.

This clonotype was recorded many times. The chain uses TRBV20-1 and TRBJ2-1; possible D gene TRBD2, 5 bases. The CDR3 totals 13 residues. CDR1 and CDR2 (germline): DFQATT, SNEGSKA (reference sequence). The V gene lost 5 bases and the J gene lost 6 bases, with 14 bases spanning the gap. CDR3 DNA sequence: TGCAGTGCTCTTTGGACTGCAACCAATGAGCAGTTCTTC. It is translated as CSALWTATNEQFF.

The CDR3 nucleotides are TGCAGTGCTAGACCCCCGGGGCCCCAAGAGACCCAGTACTTC. Translation gives CSARPPGPQETQYF. The V gene is TRBV20-1, the J gene TRBJ2-5; D possibly uses TRBD1 or TRBD2 (5 bases each). CDR1 and CDR2 from the germline V gene are DFQATT and SNEGSKA (reference sequence). The V end was cut by 2 bases, the J end by 1 base, with 11 bases between. This CDR3 spans 14 amino acids.

The CDR3 reads CASSLRLAASSTDTQYF. CDR3 sequence (DNA): TGTGCCAGCAGCTTGCGGCTGGCGGCCTCTAGCACAGATACGCAGTATTTT. The rearrangement uses TRBV5-5 and TRBJ2-3; D gene unclear. V dropped 1 base and J dropped 0 bases, with 15 bases sitting between them. Per germline, CDR1 SGHKS and CDR2 YYEKEE (reference sequence). CDR3 length: 17 amino acids.

As DNA, the CDR3 is TGTGCCAGCAGTCCAGCGGGGTACAGCACAGATACGCAGTATTTT. Translation gives CASSPAGYSTDTQYF. The chain employs TRBV5-5 and TRBJ2-3; 7 nucleotides agree with TRBD2. The CDR3 length is 15 residues. V trimming: 5 bases; J trimming: 0 bases; junction bases outside the gene matches: 6. Germline CDR1 is SGHKS and CDR2 is YYEKEE (reference sequence).

This clonotype was seen at least ten times. CDR3 DNA sequence: TGCAGTGCTAGAGATTCGTCGCCCTATTGGGAGACCCAGTACTTC. Protein: CSARDSSPYWETQYF. The chain recombines TRBV20-1 with TRBJ2-5; D gene uncertain. Germline V CDR1 and CDR2: DFQATT, SNEGSKA (reference sequence). The CDR3 covers 15 residues. V lost 0 bases and J 5 bases, leaving 16 bases between the germline ends.

The chain couples TRBV7-3 to TRBJ2-7; the match to TRBD2 covers 10 bases. Germline V gene data show CDR1 as SGHTA and CDR2 as FQGTGA. The CDR3 has 18 residues. V lost 2 bases to trimming and J lost 1 base; unmatched junction nucleotides: 11. This CDR3 is CASSLRGSGGPNSYEQYF. DNA for the CDR3: TGTGCCAGCAGCTTACGCGGTAGCGGGGGGCCTAATTCCTACGAGCAGTACTTC.

The chain uses TRBV11-3 and TRBJ2-1; D remains unclear. This CDR3 is built from 11 residues. V lost 4 bases to trimming and J lost 8 bases, with 6 bases between them. Germline CDR1 is SGHNT and CDR2 is YENEEA. The CDR3 coding sequence is TGTGCCAGCAGCTCACGACATGAGCAGTTCTTC. It is translated as CASSSRHEQFF.

The chain recombines TRBV5-1 with TRBJ2-1; D may correspond to TRBD1 or TRBD2 (5 bases each). Trimming cost V 4 bases and J 7 bases, with 18 bases left between them. The CDR3 extends over 15 amino acids. The germline CDR1 and CDR2 sequences are SGHRS and YFSETQ. The chain's CDR3 is CASSLRGTWLNEQFF. The DNA of the CDR3 is TGCGCCAGCAGCCTAAGAGGGACCTGGCTGAATGAGCAGTTCTTC.

The V gene is TRBV24-1, the J gene TRBJ2-2, with 7 bases matching TRBD2. Per the germline V gene, CDR1 is KGHDR and CDR2 is SFDVKD. V shed 9 bases and J 1 base; nucleotides not matched to a gene: 1. The CDR3 covers 13 residues. CDR3 DNA: TGTGCCACCCGGGGGGAGAACACCGGGGAGCTGTTTTTT. Protein: CATRGENTGELFF.

V usage is TRBV7-9 and J usage is TRBJ2-7, with 8 bases identical to TRBD1. V was pared by 4 bases and J by 5 bases, with 13 bases of the junction left unmatched. CDR3 length: 16 amino acids. Germline CDR1 SEHNR, CDR2 FQNEAQ (reference sequence). The CDR3 DNA is TGTGCCAGCAGCTACCCGGCGACAGGGGAAGCGGACGAGCAGTACTTC. This translates into CASSYPATGEADEQYF.